Given below is one T cell receptor beta chain in context. The clone's antigen remains unknown. No quality values exist for individual bases; no much larger clone is one base distant. The data stem from a study of blood T cell repertoires in COVID-19 (dated by TCRdb to 2020 to 2022). About the full investigation: Collaborator samples came from the United States, Italy and Spain and covered acute and convalescent phases of COVID-19. The material from the prospective study consisted of cDNA or gDNA derived from T cells, B-cell-depleted T cells, or PBMCs. Deeply sampled blood TCRbeta repertoires from subjects exposed to, actively infected with, or recovered from COVID-19 were included in the dataset. The repertoires were released in a freely available public database intended as a resource for research on the immune response to SARS-CoV-2. Samples were obtained from the ongoing ImmuneRACE study (first 160 participants) and from 1,254 subjects provided by 6 global collaborators. The sample metadata nearly always contained a de-identified subject ID, COVID-19 status, age in years and sex. Where HLA class I and class II types were available, the types were taken from metadata supplied by the sample provider, not from assay-based typing.

The immunoSEQ Assay, a bias-controlled multiplex PCR, was used to amplify TCRbeta CDR3 regions from genomic DNA. The paper's processing steps were these. Within the assay, amplification of reference gene primers was used to estimate how many nucleated cells each sample contained. To quantify the absolute abundance of each unique TCRbeta CDR3 rearrangement, sequence reads were collapsed and filtered. For each sample, productive Simpson clonality was calculated as the square root of Simpson's diversity index over productive rearrangements. Held by TCRdb, this immuneACCESS table contains in-frame sequences only and omits some clones. Under half of the omission traces to an unresolved V gene where checked; the cause of the rest is unknown. V, J and clone size are taken as reported in that table, and D and trimming were inferred from the DNA itself. The sample profile shows about 77,000 clones; around 79% of them were found once. The top ten clonotypes cover roughly a fifth of the sample.

Each collaborating institution followed its own protocols to collect whole blood in K2EDTA tubes. For TCRbeta analysis, collaborators shipped samples as frozen whole blood, isolated PBMCs, or DNA extracted from either of those sample types. General findings and caveats noted by the study authors: The quantity of clinical and demographic metadata differed by source and by participant and was supplied without curation.

The CDR3 holds 13 amino acids from the cysteine to the phenylalanine. The only DNA kept is the CDR3, 39 bases in frame from the first base. Deletion took 2 bases off V and 3 bases off J, with a span of 6 bases between the germline ends. From the germline V gene, CDR1 is SGHTA and CDR2 is FQGTGA. Sequenced: peripheral blood. The chain links TRBV7-3 with TRBJ2-3, with the D gene too uncertain to name. The TCR was taken from a man between 60 and 70 years old with acute or convalescent COVID-19. Here the CDR3 is given as CASSLPTTDTQYF. The sequenced DNA is TGTGCCAGCAGCTTACCTACTACAGATACGCAGTATTTT.